This T cell receptor beta chain was identified in a study of PD-L1 blockade in urothelial cancer. Here immunoSEQ multiplex PCR was the method, and the copy in TCRdb shows in-frame clones only, minus some. The sample has about 48,000 clones, roughly 80% seen once. In regard to this clone: As yet, its antigen is unknown.

Study observations and caveats: Durable benefit accompanied greater 3-week expansion of tumor-associated blood clones.

The time point: peripheral blood 6 weeks after treatment start. The CDR3 runs to 16 residues. The V gene's germline CDR1 is SGHRS and CDR2 YFSETQ. V was trimmed by 3 bases and J by 5 bases, leaving 17 bases between them. This clonotype was sampled from a man between 65 and 85 years old with urothelial cancer. The rearrangement links TRBV5-1 to TRBJ1-4; D possibly corresponds to TRBD1 (6 bases). This specimen consisted of PBMCs, obtained around atezolizumab (anti-PD-L1) treatment. The CDR3 loop reads CASSYRDNSGNEKLFF. For the CDR3, the DNA is TGCGCCAGCAGCTACCGGGACAACTCGGGAAATGAAAAACTGTTTTTT.